These 21 T cell receptor beta chains share one sample of origin, sequenced in a study of blood T cell repertoires in COVID-19. Profiling relied on immunoSEQ multiplex PCR, and the TCRdb table lists in-frame clones only, not all of them. The sample lists around 100,000 clones, around nine tenths occurring once. Material for sequencing was peripheral blood. All receptors come from a human donor in a cohort sampled during active COVID-19.

This chain joins TRBV5-5 and TRBJ2-1; no clear D gene. V lost 2 bases to trimming and J lost 5 bases, with 11 bases between them. The CDR3 is made up of 14 amino acids. Germline V CDR1 and CDR2: SGHKS, YYEKEE (reference sequence). The CDR3 sequence is CASSFSSLDNEQFF. The DNA for the CDR3 is TGTGCCAGCAGCTTCTCTAGTCTCGACAATGAGCAGTTCTTC.

The chain couples TRBV2 to TRBJ1-5; D unresolved. The CDR3 covers 13 residues. Germline V gene sequence: CDR1 SNHLY, CDR2 FYNNEI. V gave up 6 bases and J gave up 0 bases, with 6 bases separating them. The CDR3 DNA is TGTGCCAGCAGACAAAATAGCAATCAGCCCCAGCATTTT. This gives the protein CASRQNSNQPQHF. Drawing the rest from reference TRBV2 and TRBJ1-5, the complete variable domain is EPEVTQTPSHQVTQMGQEVILRCVPISNHLYFYWYRQILGQKVEFLVSFYNNEISEKSEIFDDQFSVERPDGSNFTLKIRSTKLEDSAMYFCASRQNSNQPQHFGDGTRLSIL.

The rearrangement joins TRBV5-1 to TRBJ1-3; no clear D. Germline assignment: CDR1 SGHRS and CDR2 YFSETQ. V was cut by 7 bases and J by 4 bases, with 12 bases left in between. This CDR3 comprises 13 residues. CDR3 sequence (DNA): TGCGCCAGCGGAGGAGAAGTGGGAAACACCATATATTTT. Its translation: CASGGEVGNTIYF.

This clone came up once. The genes are TRBV6-4 and TRBJ1-6; TRBD1 agrees at 7 bases. The CDR3 loop spans 14 amino acids. V lost 6 bases and J lost 7; bases outside the gene matches: 6. Germline CDR1 and CDR2: MRHNA and SNTAGT. Here the CDR3 reads CASRPGQRNSPLHF. The CDR3 coding sequence is TGTGCCAGCAGACCGGGACAGCGCAATTCACCCCTCCACTTT.

This clone was seen just once. The J gene is TRBJ2-1, the V gene TRBV7-9, with TRBD2 as a possible D gene (7 bases). CDR1 is SEHNR and CDR2 is FQNEAQ in the germline V gene (reference sequence). The CDR3 loop spans 15 amino acids. Trimming took off 0 bases at V and 7 bases at J, with 13 bases between the two ends. The CDR3 sequence is CASSLAGGRWNEQFF. The CDR3 DNA sequence: TGTGCCAGCAGCTTAGCGGGGGGGCGTTGGAATGAGCAGTTCTTC.

The chain employs TRBV5-1 and TRBJ2-7, with 7 bases aligning to TRBD2. Germline values: CDR1 SGHRS, CDR2 YFSETQ. With V trimmed by 0 bases and J by 1 base, 4 bases remained unmatched. The CDR3 is made up of 15 amino acids. The CDR3 DNA is TGCGCCAGCAGCTTGGGGCTAGCGGCATCCTACGAGCAGTACTTC. This codes for CASSLGLAASYEQYF.

This clone was observed a handful of times. The CDR3 coding sequence is TGTGCCAGCAGCACCACCGGGACAGGGATGAACACTGAAGCTTTCTTT. This gives the protein CASSTTGTGMNTEAFF. The chain combines TRBV7-9 with TRBJ1-1; 9 bases line up with TRBD1. This CDR3 has 16 amino acids. Germline V CDR1 and CDR2: SEHNR, FQNEAQ (reference sequence). V dropped 5 bases and J dropped 0; count of bases not matched to a gene: 7. The variable domain in full, with the rest retrieved from reference TRBV7-9 and TRBJ1-1, is DTGVSQNPRHKITKRGQNVTFRCDPISEHNRLYWYRQTLGQGPEFLTYFQNEAQLEKSRLLSDRFSAERPKGSFSTLEIQRTEQGDSAMYLCASSTTGTGMNTEAFFGQGTRLTVV.

CDR3 sequence (DNA): TGTGCCAGCAGCTTTGACAGCTACAATGAGCAGTTCTTC. Its protein product is CASSFDSYNEQFF. This chain joins TRBV7-2 and TRBJ2-1, with D maybe TRBD1 (5 bases). The V and J ends lost 3 bases and 3 bases respectively, with 6 bases between them. There are 13 residues in the CDR3. Germline V CDR1 and CDR2: SGHTA, FQGNSA.

The chain is built from TRBV7-3 and TRBJ2-1; TRBD2 matches 11 bases. From germline, CDR1 is SGHTA and CDR2 FQGTGA. The V gene end was trimmed by 0 bases and the J gene end by 8 bases; junction bases not matched to a gene: 3. This CDR3 region has 15 residues. The CDR3 region has the DNA TGTGCCAGCAGCTTAACCGGACTAGCGGGCGATGAGCAGTTCTTC. It translates to CASSLTGLAGDEQFF.

This sequence joins TRBV19 and TRBJ1-1; TRBD1 might be the D (5 bases). The CDR3 length is 15 residues. Germline values: CDR1 LNHDA, CDR2 SQIVND (reference sequence). Trimming cost V 1 base and J 6 bases, with 15 bases left between them. The CDR3 DNA is TGTGCCAGTAGTATAGCTCGGCAGGGAAACCCTGAAGCTTTCTTT. Translation gives CASSIARQGNPEAFF. Together with reference TRBV19 and TRBJ1-1, the CDR3 gives the full variable domain: DGGITQSPKYLFRKEGQNVTLSCEQNLNHDAMYWYRQDPGQGLRLIYYSQIVNDFQKGDIAEGYSVSREKKESFPLTVTSAQKNPTAFYLCASSIARQGNPEAFFGQGTRLTVV.

The chain joins TRBV5-1 to TRBJ2-7; 10 nucleotides align to TRBD1. The CDR3 sequence is 15 residues long. The junction had 4 bases not matched to a gene; V was cut back by 2 bases and J by 2 bases. The germline CDR1 and CDR2 sequences are SGHRS and YFSETQ. The DNA of the CDR3 is TGCGCCAGCAGCTTAGACAGGGGGCCTGCCTACGAGCAGTACTTC. Protein: CASSLDRGPAYEQYF. Filled out from reference TRBV5-1 and TRBJ2-7, the complete variable domain reads KAGVTQTPRYLIKTRGQQVTLSCSPISGHRSVSWYQQTPGQGLQFLFEYFSETQRNKGNFPGRFSGRQFSNSRSEMNVSTLELGDSALYLCASSLDRGPAYEQYFGPGTRLTVT.

The V call is TRBV11-2, the J call TRBJ1-4, with 8 bases lining up with TRBD1. This CDR3 is 15 amino acids long. From germline, CDR1 is SGHAT and CDR2 FQNNGV. J gave up 2 bases and V 4 bases, and 3 bases lay outside the gene matches. The CDR3 here is CASSYGQGTNEKLFF. CDR3 DNA: TGTGCCAGCAGCTACGGACAGGGTACTAATGAAAAACTGTTTTTT.

The chain has TRBV7-8 and TRBJ2-3; no clear D. Germline CDR1 is SGHVS and CDR2 is FQNEAQ. CDR3 size: 12 residues. The ends were cut back, 8 bases at V and 2 bases at J, with 8 bases in the middle. The CDR3, as DNA: TGTGCCAGCCGCGCGTCCACAGATACGCAGTATTTT. Translating gives CASRASTDTQYF.

J is TRBJ2-7 and V is TRBV7-2; TRBD2 aligns across 9 bases. CDR1 and CDR2 (germline): SGHTA, FQGNSA. The CDR3 covers 16 residues. V lost 2 bases and J lost 3; bases outside the gene matches: 8. CDR3 amino acids: CASSLSFSGRGYEQYF. CDR3 sequence (DNA): TGTGCCAGCAGCTTATCCTTTAGCGGGAGAGGCTACGAGCAGTACTTC.

This chain joins TRBV10-3 and TRBJ1-2, with 9 nucleotides matching TRBD1. Trimming removed 6 bases from V and 2 bases from J; junction bases left unmatched: 4. Germline V gives CDR1 ENHRY, CDR2 SYGVKD. The CDR3 is made up of 14 amino acids. Written as DNA, the CDR3 is TGTGCCATCAGGGGACAGGGCATGAACTATGGCTACACCTTC. Its protein product is CAIRGQGMNYGYTF.

V usage is TRBV6-5 and J usage is TRBJ2-1, with 9 nucleotides matching TRBD2. With V trimmed by 7 bases and J by 10 bases, 8 bases remained unmatched. CDR3 length: 13 amino acids. Germline V CDR1 and CDR2: MNHEY, SVGAGI. CDR3 DNA: TGTGCCAGCACCAACAAGCGGGGGGCAGAGCAGTTCTTC. It is translated as CASTNKRGAEQFF.

CDR3 in amino acids: CASSPGLPDGTQYF. The CDR3 region has the DNA TGTGCCAGCAGCCCGGGACTACCTGACGGGACCCAGTACTTC. The chain links TRBV11-3 to TRBJ2-5; 7 bases are shared with TRBD2. V was pared by 5 bases and J by 7 bases, with 10 bases of the junction left unmatched. The CDR3 is 14 residues long. Germline assignment: CDR1 SGHNT and CDR2 YENEEA.

In its sample, this clone was seen once. The V call is TRBV25-1, the J call TRBJ1-1; 10 bases fit TRBD1. Looked up from germline, CDR1 is MGHDK and CDR2 is SYGVNS. This CDR3 contains 13 residues. J was trimmed by 4 bases and V by 6 bases; bases with no gene match: 2. For the CDR3, the DNA is TGTGCCAGCAGGCGGACAGGGGGCACTGAAGCTTTCTTT. It translates to CASRRTGGTEAFF.

V usage is TRBV4-1 and J usage is TRBJ2-1; no clear D gene. The germline CDR1 and CDR2 sequences are MGHRA and YSYEKL. The CDR3 has 13 residues. V was cut by 1 base and J by 8 bases, with 9 bases left in between. This CDR3 reads CASSQGHLDEQFF. The CDR3 region has the DNA TGCGCCAGCAGCCAAGGGCATCTCGATGAGCAGTTCTTC.

For this clone: Different DNA sequences within this sample yield the same CDR3. V and J are TRBV7-2 and TRBJ1-2; 7 bases align to TRBD1. The CDR3 totals 14 residues. Germline V gene sequence: CDR1 SGHTA, CDR2 FQGNSA. The trim removed 5 bases at V and 2 bases at J, leaving 5 bases unmatched. The CDR3 is CASSPRQGNYGYTF. In DNA, the CDR3 is TGTGCCAGCAGCCCAAGACAGGGAAACTATGGCTACACCTTC.

The rearrangement uses TRBV28 and TRBJ2-1; the match to TRBD2 covers 7 bases. Germline assignment: CDR1 MDHEN and CDR2 SYDVKM. There are 15 residues in the CDR3. V lost 6 bases and J lost 4; bases outside the gene matches: 9. The CDR3 nucleotides read TGTGCCAGCAGCTCCCCTAGCGGACCTTACAATGAGCAGTTCTTC. Translated: CASSSPSGPYNEQFF.